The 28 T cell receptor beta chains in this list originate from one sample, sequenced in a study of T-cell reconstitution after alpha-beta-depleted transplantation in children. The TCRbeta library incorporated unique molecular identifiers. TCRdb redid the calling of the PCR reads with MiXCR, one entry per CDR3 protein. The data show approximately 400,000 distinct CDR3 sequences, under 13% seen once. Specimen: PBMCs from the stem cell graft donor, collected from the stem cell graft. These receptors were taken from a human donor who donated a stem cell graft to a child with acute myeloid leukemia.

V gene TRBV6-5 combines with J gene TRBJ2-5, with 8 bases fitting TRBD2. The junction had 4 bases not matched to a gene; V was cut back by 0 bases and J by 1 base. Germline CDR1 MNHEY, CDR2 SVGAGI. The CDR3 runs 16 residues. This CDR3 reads CASSYSPGGVQETQYF. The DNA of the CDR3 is TGTGCCAGCAGTTACTCGCCGGGAGGGGTCCAAGAGACCCAGTACTTC.

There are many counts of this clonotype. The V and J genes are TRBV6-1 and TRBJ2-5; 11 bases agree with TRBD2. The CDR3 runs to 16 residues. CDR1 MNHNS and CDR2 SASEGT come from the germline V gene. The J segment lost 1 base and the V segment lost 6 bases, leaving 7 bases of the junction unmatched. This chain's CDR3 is CASRHRLAGFQETQYF. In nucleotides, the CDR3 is TGTGCCAGCAGACACCGACTAGCGGGATTCCAAGAGACCCAGTACTTC.

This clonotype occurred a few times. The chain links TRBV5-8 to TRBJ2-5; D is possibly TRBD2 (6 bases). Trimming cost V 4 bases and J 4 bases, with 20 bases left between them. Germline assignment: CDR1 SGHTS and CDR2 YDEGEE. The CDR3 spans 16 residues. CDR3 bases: TGTGCCAGCAGCCCCGCAACCGGGACGGAGGGAGAGACCCAGTACTTC. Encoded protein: CASSPATGTEGETQYF.

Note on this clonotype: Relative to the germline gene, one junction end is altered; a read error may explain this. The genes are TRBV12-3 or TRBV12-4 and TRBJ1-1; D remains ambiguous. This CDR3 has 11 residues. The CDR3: CASTLGGEAFF. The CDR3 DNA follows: TGTGCCAGCACTTTAGGCGGTGAAGCTTTCTTT.

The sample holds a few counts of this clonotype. The CDR3 sequence: CASSPRTSGSRDTQYF. As DNA, the CDR3 is TGTGCCAGCTCACCAAGGACTAGCGGGAGCAGGGATACGCAGTATTTT. V and J are TRBV18 and TRBJ2-3; TRBD2 agrees at 13 bases. V lost 2 bases, J lost 6 bases, and 5 bases stayed unmatched. CDR1 KGHSH and CDR2 LQKENI come from the germline V gene. The CDR3 sequence is 16 residues long.

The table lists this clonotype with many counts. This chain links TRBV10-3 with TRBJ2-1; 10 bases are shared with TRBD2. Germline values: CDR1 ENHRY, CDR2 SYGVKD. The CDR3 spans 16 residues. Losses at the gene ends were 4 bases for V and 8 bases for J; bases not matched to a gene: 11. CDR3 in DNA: TGTGCCATCAGTGGTGCAGCGGGAGGGATTCTCTATGAGCAGTTCTTC. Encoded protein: CAISGAAGGILYEQFF.

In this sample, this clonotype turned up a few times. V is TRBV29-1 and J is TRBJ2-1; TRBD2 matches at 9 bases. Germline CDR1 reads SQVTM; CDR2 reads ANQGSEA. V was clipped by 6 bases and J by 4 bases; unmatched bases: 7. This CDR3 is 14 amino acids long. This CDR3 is CSVISGSIYNEQFF. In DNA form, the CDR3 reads TGCAGCGTCATTAGCGGGAGTATTTACAATGAGCAGTTCTTC.

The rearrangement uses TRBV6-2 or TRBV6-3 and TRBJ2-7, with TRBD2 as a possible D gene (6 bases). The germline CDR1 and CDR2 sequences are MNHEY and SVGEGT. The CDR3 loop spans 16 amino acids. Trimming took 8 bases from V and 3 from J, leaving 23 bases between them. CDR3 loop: CASRRRRPGGDYEQYF. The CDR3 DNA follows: TGTGCCAGCCGCCGCAGAAGGCCGGGCGGGGACTACGAGCAGTACTTC.

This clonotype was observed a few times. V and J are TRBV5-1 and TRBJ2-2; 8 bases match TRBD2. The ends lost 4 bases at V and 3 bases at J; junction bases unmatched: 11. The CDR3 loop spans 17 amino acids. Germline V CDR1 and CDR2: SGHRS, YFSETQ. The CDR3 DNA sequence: TGCGCCAGCAGCGGAGGGACTAGTCTCTGGGACACCGGGGAGCTGTTTTTT. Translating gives CASSGGTSLWDTGELFF.

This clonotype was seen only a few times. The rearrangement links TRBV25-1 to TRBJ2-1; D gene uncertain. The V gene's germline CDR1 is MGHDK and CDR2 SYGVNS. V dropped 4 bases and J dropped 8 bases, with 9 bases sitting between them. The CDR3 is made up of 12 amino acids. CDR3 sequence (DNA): TGTGCCAGCAGTGGAACTGGCCATGAGCAGTTCTTC. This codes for CASSGTGHEQFF.

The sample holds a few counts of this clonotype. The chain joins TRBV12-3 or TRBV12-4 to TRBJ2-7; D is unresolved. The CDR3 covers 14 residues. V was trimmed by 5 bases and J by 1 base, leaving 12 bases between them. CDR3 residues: CASSRQHPSYEQYF. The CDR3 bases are TGTGCCAGCAGTCGTCAGCATCCATCCTACGAGCAGTACTTC.

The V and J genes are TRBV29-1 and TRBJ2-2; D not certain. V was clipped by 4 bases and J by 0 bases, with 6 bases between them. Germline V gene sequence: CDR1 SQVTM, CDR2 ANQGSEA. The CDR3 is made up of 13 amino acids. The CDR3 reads CSVVVANTGELFF. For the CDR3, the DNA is TGCAGCGTTGTAGTGGCGAACACCGGGGAGCTGTTTTTT.

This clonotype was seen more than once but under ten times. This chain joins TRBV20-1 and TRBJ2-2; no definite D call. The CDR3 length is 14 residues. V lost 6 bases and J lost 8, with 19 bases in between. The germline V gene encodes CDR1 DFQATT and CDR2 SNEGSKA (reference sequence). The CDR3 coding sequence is TGCAGTGCCGCCACCGACTCAGGTGCGGGGGAGCTGTTTTTT. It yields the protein CSAATDSGAGELFF.

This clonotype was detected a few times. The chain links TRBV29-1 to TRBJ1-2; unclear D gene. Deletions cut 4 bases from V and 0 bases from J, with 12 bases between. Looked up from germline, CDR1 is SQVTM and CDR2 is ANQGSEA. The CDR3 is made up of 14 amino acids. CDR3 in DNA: TGCAGCGTTGTTCGATGGAGGTCTAACTATGGCTACACCTTC. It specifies CSVVRWRSNYGYTF.

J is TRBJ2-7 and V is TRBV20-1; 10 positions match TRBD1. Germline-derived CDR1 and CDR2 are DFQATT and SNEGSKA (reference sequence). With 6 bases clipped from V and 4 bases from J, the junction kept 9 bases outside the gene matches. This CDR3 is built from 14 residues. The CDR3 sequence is CSAEPTGGWYEQYF. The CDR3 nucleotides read TGCAGTGCGGAACCGACAGGGGGCTGGTACGAGCAGTACTTC.

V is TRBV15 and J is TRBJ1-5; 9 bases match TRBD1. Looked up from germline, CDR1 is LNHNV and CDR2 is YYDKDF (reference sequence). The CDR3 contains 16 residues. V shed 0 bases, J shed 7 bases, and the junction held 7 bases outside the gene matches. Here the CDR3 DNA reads TGTGCCACCAGCAGAGATACCGGGACAGGGCCCCAGCCCCAGCATTTT. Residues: CATSRDTGTGPQPQHF. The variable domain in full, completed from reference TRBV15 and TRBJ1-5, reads DAMVIQNPRYQVTQFGKPVTLSCSQTLNHNVMYWYQQKSSQAPKLLFHYYDKDFNNEADTPDNFQSRRPNTSFCFLDIRSPGLGDTAMYLCATSRDTGTGPQPQHFGDGTRLSIL.

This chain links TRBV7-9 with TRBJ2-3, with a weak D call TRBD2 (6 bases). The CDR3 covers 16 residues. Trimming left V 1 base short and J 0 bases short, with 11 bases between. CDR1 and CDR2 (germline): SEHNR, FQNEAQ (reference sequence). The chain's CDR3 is CASSLVSTSSTDTQYF. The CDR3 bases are TGTGCCAGCAGCTTAGTGAGCACTAGCAGCACAGATACGCAGTATTTT. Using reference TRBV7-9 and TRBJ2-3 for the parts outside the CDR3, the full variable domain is DTGVSQNPRHKITKRGQNVTFRCDPISEHNRLYWYRQTLGQGPEFLTYFQNEAQLEKSRLLSDRFSAERPKGSFSTLEIQRTEQGDSAMYLCASSLVSTSSTDTQYFGPGTRLTVL.

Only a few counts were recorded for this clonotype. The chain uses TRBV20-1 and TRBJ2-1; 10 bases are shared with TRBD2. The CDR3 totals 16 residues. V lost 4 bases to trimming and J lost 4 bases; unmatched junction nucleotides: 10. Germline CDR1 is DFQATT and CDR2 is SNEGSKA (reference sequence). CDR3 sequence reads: CSATTGAGGRYNEQFF. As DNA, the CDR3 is TGCAGTGCTACCACTGGAGCGGGGGGGAGGTACAATGAGCAGTTCTTC.

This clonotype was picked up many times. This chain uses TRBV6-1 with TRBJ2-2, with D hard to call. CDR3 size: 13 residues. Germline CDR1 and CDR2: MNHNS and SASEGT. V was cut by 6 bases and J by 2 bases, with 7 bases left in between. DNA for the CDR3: TGTGCCAGCAGCAGGTCTAACACCGGGGAGCTGTTTTTT. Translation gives CASSRSNTGELFF.

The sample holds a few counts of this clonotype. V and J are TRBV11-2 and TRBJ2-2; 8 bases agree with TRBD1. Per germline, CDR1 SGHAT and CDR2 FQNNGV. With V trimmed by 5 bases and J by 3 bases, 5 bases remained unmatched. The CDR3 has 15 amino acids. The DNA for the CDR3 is TGTGCCAGCAGCCCCTTGGACAGGGACACCGGGGAGCTGTTTTTT. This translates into CASSPLDRDTGELFF.

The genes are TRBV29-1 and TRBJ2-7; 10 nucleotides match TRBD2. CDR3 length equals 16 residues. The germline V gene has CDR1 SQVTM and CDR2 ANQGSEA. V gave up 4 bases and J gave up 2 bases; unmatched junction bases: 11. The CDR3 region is CSVVGLAGELAYEQYF. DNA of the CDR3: TGCAGCGTTGTGGGCCTAGCGGGAGAGCTTGCCTACGAGCAGTACTTC.

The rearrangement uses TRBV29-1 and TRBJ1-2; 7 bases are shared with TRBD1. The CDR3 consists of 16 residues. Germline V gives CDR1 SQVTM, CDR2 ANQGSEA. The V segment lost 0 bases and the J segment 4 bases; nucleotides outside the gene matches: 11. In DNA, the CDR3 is TGCAGCGTTGAAGATCTTGGAGGGGGCATCGGCTATGGCTACACCTTC. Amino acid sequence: CSVEDLGGGIGYGYTF. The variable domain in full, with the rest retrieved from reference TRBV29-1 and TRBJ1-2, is SAVISQKPSRDICQRGTSLTIQCQVDSQVTMMFWYRQQPGQSLTLIATANQGSEATYESGFVIDKFPISRPNLTFSTLTVSNMSPEDSSIYLCSVEDLGGGIGYGYTFGSGTRLTVV.

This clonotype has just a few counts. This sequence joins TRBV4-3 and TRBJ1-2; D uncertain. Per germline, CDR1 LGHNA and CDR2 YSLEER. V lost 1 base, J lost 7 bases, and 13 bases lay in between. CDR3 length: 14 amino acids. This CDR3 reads CASSQVGIIGGYTF. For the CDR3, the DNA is TGCGCCAGCAGCCAAGTCGGAATTATTGGTGGCTACACCTTC.

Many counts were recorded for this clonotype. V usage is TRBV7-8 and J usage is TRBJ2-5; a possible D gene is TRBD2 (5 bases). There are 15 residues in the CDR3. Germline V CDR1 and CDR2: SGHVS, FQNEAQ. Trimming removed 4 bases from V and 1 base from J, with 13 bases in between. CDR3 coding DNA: TGTGCCAGCAGCTCTGCGGCCGGACTCCAAGAGACCCAGTACTTC. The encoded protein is CASSSAAGLQETQYF.

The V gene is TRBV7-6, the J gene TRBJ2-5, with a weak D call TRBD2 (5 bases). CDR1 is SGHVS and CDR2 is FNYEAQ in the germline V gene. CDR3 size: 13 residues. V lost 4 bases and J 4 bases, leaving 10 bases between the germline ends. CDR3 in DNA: TGTGCCAGCAGCTCCCCGGGGAGAGAGACCCAGTACTTC. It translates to CASSSPGRETQYF.

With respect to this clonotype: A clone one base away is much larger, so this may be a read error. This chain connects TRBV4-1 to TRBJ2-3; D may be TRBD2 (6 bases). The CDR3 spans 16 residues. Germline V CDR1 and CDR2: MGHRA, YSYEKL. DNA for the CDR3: TGCGGCAGCAGCCAAGAGTACGGGAGTAGCACAGATACGCAGTATTTT. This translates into CGSSQEYGSSTDTQYF.

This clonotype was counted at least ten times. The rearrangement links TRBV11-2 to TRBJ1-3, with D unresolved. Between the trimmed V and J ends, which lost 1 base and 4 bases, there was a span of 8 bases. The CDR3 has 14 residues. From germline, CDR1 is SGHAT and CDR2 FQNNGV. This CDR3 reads CASSLVTEGNTIYF. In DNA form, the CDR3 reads TGTGCCAGCAGCTTAGTGACGGAAGGAAACACCATATATTTT.

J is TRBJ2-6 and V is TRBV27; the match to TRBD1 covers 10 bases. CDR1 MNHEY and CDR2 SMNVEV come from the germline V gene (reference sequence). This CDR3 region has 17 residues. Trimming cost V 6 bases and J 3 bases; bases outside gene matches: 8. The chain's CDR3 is CASSRQGALGGANVLTF. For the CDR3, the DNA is TGTGCCAGCAGCAGACAGGGGGCGCTGGGTGGGGCCAACGTCCTGACTTTC.